One and the same sample provided the 16 T cell receptor beta chains below, sequenced in a study of Ad26.COV2.S vaccination and SARS-CoV-2 variants. Described treatment: approximately 18 received Ad26.COV2.S at low or high dose, single or two shots; about five received placebo; per-sample allocation not given. On day 63 after the first injection, vaccine and placebo recipients gave samples. Sequencing was performed with immunoSEQ multiplex PCR; in TCRdb, only in-frame clones are kept and a portion is missing. The sample carries fewer than 600,000 clones, about 88% recorded once. The source material was peripheral blood, sampled in a trial of Ad26.COV2.S vaccine versus placebo. The receptors here all came from a person aged 18-65 years who received the Ad26.COV2.S COVID-19 vaccine or a placebo.

The rearrangement uses TRBV5-1 and TRBJ2-7; D not resolved. CDR3 length: 14 residues. The ends were cut back, 0 bases at V and 10 bases at J, with 17 bases in the middle. Germline lookup yields CDR1 SGHRS and CDR2 YFSETQ. CDR3 residues: CASSLAVSAFDQYF. The CDR3 nucleotides are TGCGCCAGCAGCTTGGCCGTCAGCGCCTTTGACCAGTACTTC. Full variable domain (rest looked up from reference TRBV5-1 and TRBJ2-7): KAGVTQTPRYLIKTRGQQVTLSCSPISGHRSVSWYQQTPGQGLQFLFEYFSETQRNKGNFPGRFSGRQFSNSRSEMNVSTLELGDSALYLCASSLAVSAFDQYFGPGTRLTVT.

The genes are TRBV28 and TRBJ2-7; the match to TRBD2 covers 10 bases. Trimming removed 7 bases from V and 7 bases from J; junction bases left unmatched: 22. The CDR3 is made up of 18 amino acids. Per the germline V gene, CDR1 is MDHEN and CDR2 is SYDVKM. This chain's CDR3 is CASTPPPRTSGTLGEQYF. CDR3 DNA sequence: TGTGCCAGCACCCCACCCCCCCGAACTAGCGGGACCTTGGGAGAGCAGTACTTC.

CDR3 bases: TGTGCCAGCAGTGTTAAAAAGAGTGGCTACACCTTC. Translated, it gives CASSVKKSGYTF. The V and J genes are TRBV2 and TRBJ1-2; no clear D. V was shortened by 4 bases and J by 7 bases, with 10 bases between the two germline ends. Per germline, CDR1 SNHLY and CDR2 FYNNEI. The CDR3 extends over 12 amino acids.

In the case of this clone: Other DNA sequences from this sample encode an identical CDR3 as well. The genes are TRBV28 and TRBJ2-6; D is unclear. The germline V and J ends were trimmed by 7 bases and 1 base, with 2 bases remaining between them. This CDR3 contains 12 residues. The germline V gene encodes CDR1 MDHEN and CDR2 SYDVKM. The CDR3 DNA sequence: TGTGCCAGCACTTCTGGGGCCAACGTCCTGACTTTC. Protein product: CASTSGANVLTF.

This chain links TRBV7-2 with TRBJ1-2; TRBD1 matches 10 bases. The CDR3 runs to 14 residues. Germline V CDR1 and CDR2: SGHTA, FQGNSA. Trimming at V came to 5 bases and at J to 4 bases, leaving 4 bases not matched to a gene. The CDR3 loop reads CASSPRQGAYGYTF. CDR3 DNA sequence: TGTGCCAGCAGCCCCAGACAGGGGGCCTATGGCTACACCTTC.

The chain carries TRBV7-9 and TRBJ2-5; D uncertain. V lost 4 bases, J lost 1 base, and 16 bases lay in between. Germline values: CDR1 SEHNR, CDR2 FQNEAQ (reference sequence). The CDR3 has 16 residues. CDR3: CASSSRATTSQETQYF. The CDR3 bases are TGTGCCAGCAGCTCGAGAGCGACGACAAGCCAAGAGACCCAGTACTTC.

The gene calls are TRBV7-2 and TRBJ2-5; 16 nucleotides match TRBD2. Trimming took 5 bases from V and 5 from J; bases not matched to a gene: 14. The germline V gene encodes CDR1 SGHTA and CDR2 FQGNSA. The CDR3 extends over 19 amino acids. The CDR3 protein is CASSPVPGLAGGRRETQYF. The CDR3 bases are TGTGCCAGCAGCCCCGTCCCGGGACTAGCGGGGGGGCGGCGGGAGACCCAGTACTTC.

The chain is built from TRBV28 and TRBJ1-4, with TRBD1 matching over 9 bases. V lost 11 bases, J lost 7 bases, and 11 bases stayed unmatched. The length of the CDR3 is 14 residues. Germline V CDR1 and CDR2: MDHEN, SYDVKM. The CDR3 DNA follows: TGTGCCGGCATGGCCACAGGGGGCGGTGAAAAACTGTTTTTT. It encodes CAGMATGGGEKLFF.

The chain carries TRBV6-1 and TRBJ2-7, with a tentative D call TRBD1 (5 bases). Germline CDR1 reads MNHNS; CDR2 reads SASEGT. Trimming took 3 bases from V and 3 from J, leaving 9 bases between them. This CDR3 has 13 amino acids. The CDR3 reads CASSDDSFYEQYF. Written as DNA, the CDR3 is TGTGCCAGCAGTGACGACAGCTTCTACGAGCAGTACTTC.

The chain carries TRBV30 and TRBJ2-7; D uncertain. The CDR3 totals 14 residues. Between the trimmed V and J ends, which lost 0 bases and 2 bases, there was a span of 11 bases. From germline, CDR1 is GTSNPN and CDR2 SVGIG (reference sequence). Written as DNA, the CDR3 is TGTGCCTGGAGTGTATCGGTCCATCCCTACGAGCAGTACTTC. Translated: CAWSVSVHPYEQYF.

The rearrangement joins TRBV10-3 to TRBJ1-1; the D is unclear. Trimming shortened V by 1 base and J by 1 base, and 7 bases separated the two germline ends. The CDR3 is 14 residues long. The germline V gene has CDR1 ENHRY and CDR2 SYGVKD. This chain's CDR3 is CAISELTGNTEAFF. The CDR3 DNA follows: TGTGCCATCAGTGAGTTAACGGGGAACACTGAAGCTTTCTTT.

The chain couples TRBV3-1 (or the pseudogene TRBV3-2) to TRBJ1-1, with TRBD1 matching 8 bases. The V segment lost 3 bases and the J segment 3 bases; nucleotides outside the gene matches: 6. The germline V gene encodes CDR1 LGHDT and CDR2 YNNKEL (reference sequence). CDR3 size: 15 residues. CDR3 in amino acids: CASSQSDRGHTEAFF. CDR3 bases: TGTGCCAGCAGCCAGAGCGACAGGGGTCACACTGAAGCTTTCTTT.

The chain combines TRBV11-2 with TRBJ2-7; 8 nucleotides match TRBD2. Germline V gene lookup returns CDR1 SGHAT and CDR2 FQNNGV. The CDR3 is 15 amino acids. The V and J ends lost 5 bases and 3 bases, in that order; junction bases with no gene match: 9. The CDR3 sequence is CASSPKRGRDYEQYF. In DNA form, the CDR3 reads TGTGCCAGCAGCCCCAAGCGGGGGAGGGACTACGAGCAGTACTTC. The whole variable domain, remainder taken from reference TRBV11-2 and TRBJ2-7, is EAGVAQSPRYKIIEKRQSVAFWCNPISGHATLYWYQQILGQGPKLLIQFQNNGVVDDSQLPKDRFSAERLKGVDSTLKIQPAKLEDSAVYLCASSPKRGRDYEQYFGPGTRLTVT.

CDR3 nucleotide sequence: TGTGCCAGCAGTGCTAGACAGGGGAACACCATATATTTT. Translating gives CASSARQGNTIYF. V usage is TRBV12-3 or TRBV12-4 and J usage is TRBJ1-3; TRBD1 matches at 8 bases. The J segment lost 7 bases and the V segment lost 5 bases, leaving 4 bases of the junction unmatched. The CDR3 extends over 13 amino acids.

The chain employs TRBV7-9 and TRBJ2-7; the D gene is possibly TRBD2 (5 bases). Trimming removed 2 bases at V and 3 bases at J, with 11 bases between. Germline values: CDR1 SEHNR, CDR2 FQNEAQ (reference sequence). The CDR3 consists of 14 residues. In DNA form, the CDR3 reads TGTGCCAGCAGCTTAATGTCAACTAGCTACGAGCAGTACTTC. This sequence encodes CASSLMSTSYEQYF.

The chain links TRBV29-1 to TRBJ1-2; no clear D gene. The CDR3 extends over 13 amino acids. Trimming removed 4 bases from V and 3 bases from J, with 12 bases in between. CDR1 and CDR2 (germline): SQVTM, ANQGSEA. CDR3 sequence reads: CSVGSPGYYGYTF. The CDR3 DNA sequence: TGCAGCGTTGGATCCCCGGGTTACTATGGCTACACCTTC.